These 30 T cell receptor beta chains were sequenced from one sample in a study of T cell responses to AZD1222 COVID-19 vaccine. TCRdb keeps only in-frame clones here, not all; method: immunoSEQ multiplex PCR. The table has tens of thousands of clones, 87% seen once. Specimen: peripheral blood, collected on day 0 of AZD1222 vaccination. These receptors were collected from an adult in good health.

This clone was seen only a few times. The chain recombines TRBV29-1 with TRBJ2-7; D gene uncertain. Germline V gene lookup returns CDR1 SQVTM and CDR2 ANQGSEA. The CDR3 runs 12 residues. V was cut by 7 bases and J by 3 bases, with 13 bases left in between. The CDR3 DNA is TGCAGCGCCCAAGGAACCGGCTACGAGCAGTACTTC. It encodes CSAQGTGYEQYF.

V is TRBV15 and J is TRBJ2-7; a weak D match, TRBD2 (5 bases). CDR1 and CDR2 from the germline V gene are LNHNV and YYDKDF (reference sequence). This CDR3 contains 13 residues. V was pared by 1 base and J by 4 bases, with 8 bases between. As DNA, the CDR3 is TGTGCCACCAGCAGAGGGAGGAGATACGAGCAGTACTTC. This sequence encodes CATSRGRRYEQYF.

The chain is built from TRBV24-1 and TRBJ1-5, with 9 bases that match TRBD1. The ends lost 3 bases at V and 6 bases at J; junction bases unmatched: 5. The length of the CDR3 is 15 residues. The germline gives CDR1 KGHDR, CDR2 SFDVKD. As DNA, the CDR3 is TGTGCCACCAGTGATGCTACAGGGGGCCGTCAGCCCCAGCATTTT. As protein: CATSDATGGRQPQHF.

In this sample, this clone turned up a few times. The chain links TRBV3-1 (or the pseudogene TRBV3-2) to TRBJ1-6, with 8 bases aligning to TRBD1. The CDR3 loop spans 14 amino acids. The germline V gene encodes CDR1 LGHDT and CDR2 YNNKEL (reference sequence). V shed 6 bases and J 9 bases; nucleotides not matched to a gene: 7. In DNA form, the CDR3 reads TGTGCCAGCAGGACAGGGGCAGGTGGTTCACCCCTCCACTTT. Translated, it gives CASRTGAGGSPLHF.

The J gene is TRBJ1-2, the V gene TRBV7-9; unclear D gene. The V end lost 2 bases, the J end lost 5 bases, and 9 bases lay between the germline ends. The CDR3 is 13 residues long. The germline gives CDR1 SEHNR, CDR2 FQNEAQ (reference sequence). As DNA, the CDR3 is TGTGCCAGCAGCTTATCTGACGAGTATGGCTACACCTTC. Translation gives CASSLSDEYGYTF.

The rearrangement uses TRBV5-1 and TRBJ1-2, with 9 bases matching TRBD1. Unmatched junction bases numbered 17, after V lost 5 bases and J lost 6 bases. Germline lookup yields CDR1 SGHRS and CDR2 YFSETQ. The CDR3 has 17 amino acids. In nucleotides, the CDR3 is TGCGCCAGCAGTCTTAACCGGGACAGGGCTCCCCGAAATGGCTACACCTTC. Its translation: CASSLNRDRAPRNGYTF.

Only one count was recorded for this clone. The V call is TRBV12-3 or TRBV12-4, the J call TRBJ1-6; D is ambiguous. The CDR3 totals 12 residues. V was pared by 10 bases and J by 12 bases, with 16 bases between. The CDR3 DNA sequence: TGTGCCATTAGACGAAGTTGGGGACCCCTCCACTTT. Translating it yields CAIRRSWGPLHF.

The gene calls are TRBV29-1 and TRBJ2-1; D is possibly TRBD2 (6 bases). CDR3 length equals 12 residues. The V gene lost 0 bases and the J gene lost 6 bases, with 6 bases spanning the gap. Germline V gene sequence: CDR1 SQVTM, CDR2 ANQGSEA. As DNA, the CDR3 is TGCAGCGTTGAAGAGACTAGCAATGAGCAGTTCTTC. Residues: CSVEETSNEQFF.

V gene TRBV28 combines with J gene TRBJ2-7; 7 bases are shared with TRBD2. Germline CDR1 is MDHEN and CDR2 is SYDVKM. The CDR3 covers 14 residues. The trim removed 2 bases at V and 5 bases at J, leaving 6 bases unmatched. The CDR3 loop is CASSLGGRLDEQYF. For the CDR3, the DNA is TGTGCCAGCAGTTTAGGCGGGAGATTGGACGAGCAGTACTTC.

The chain joins TRBV4-2 to TRBJ2-1; possible D gene TRBD2, 6 bases. CDR3 length equals 17 residues. CDR1 is LGHNA, CDR2 YNFKEQ, per germline. V was trimmed by 0 bases and J by 4 bases, leaving 16 bases between them. The CDR3 is CASSQEGLTLQYNEQFF. The CDR3 DNA reads TGTGCCAGCAGCCAAGAGGGACTTACGCTCCAATACAATGAGCAGTTCTTC.

J is TRBJ1-3 and V is TRBV4-3, with D perhaps matching TRBD1 (6 bases). Looked up from germline, CDR1 is LGHNA and CDR2 is YSLEER. The V end was cut by 4 bases, the J end by 0 bases, with 16 bases between. The CDR3 sequence is 17 residues long. As DNA, the CDR3 is TGCGCCAGCAGCCCGGACAGCAATCAGTACTCTGGAAACACCATATATTTT. Its translation is CASSPDSNQYSGNTIYF.

Only a few counts were recorded for this clone. The chain employs TRBV27 and TRBJ1-2, with 7 bases fitting TRBD1. With 3 bases clipped from V and 5 bases from J, the junction kept 6 bases outside the gene matches. The CDR3 covers 14 residues. Per the germline V gene, CDR1 is MNHEY and CDR2 is SMNVEV (reference sequence). The CDR3 DNA sequence: TGTGCCAGCAGTTTCAGACAGGGACGGTATGGCTACACCTTC. It yields the protein CASSFRQGRYGYTF.

The rearrangement joins TRBV11-3 to TRBJ2-7; D may be TRBD1 (6 bases). Per the germline V gene, CDR1 is SGHNT and CDR2 is YENEEA. The V and J ends lost 0 bases and 0 bases respectively, with 9 bases between them. CDR3 length equals 15 residues. CDR3 nucleotide sequence: TGTGCCAGCAGCTTAGAGACAGGTGACTCCTACGAGCAGTACTTC. This translates into CASSLETGDSYEQYF.

The chain's CDR3 is CASSQGLLRRVSGNTIYF. CDR3 nucleotide sequence: TGCGCCAGCAGCCAAGGCCTACTTCGAAGGGTTTCTGGAAACACCATATATTTT. The chain joins TRBV4-1 to TRBJ1-3; no firm D call. From germline, CDR1 is MGHRA and CDR2 YSYEKL. This CDR3 has 18 residues. Deletions cut 1 base from V and 1 base from J, with 17 bases between.

This chain uses TRBV10-3 with TRBJ1-1, with D possibly being TRBD1 (5 bases). The germline gives CDR1 ENHRY, CDR2 SYGVKD. The V end lost 5 bases, the J end lost 4 bases, and 11 bases lay between the germline ends. CDR3 size: 13 residues. The chain's CDR3 is CAISPQDSTEAFF. The CDR3 region has the DNA TGTGCCATCAGTCCACAGGATTCCACTGAAGCTTTCTTT.

The CDR3 DNA is TGTGCCAGCAGCCGCGGACAGAACACTGAAGCTTTCTTT. This gives the protein CASSRGQNTEAFF. V and J are TRBV14 and TRBJ1-1; TRBD1 is a possible D gene (5 bases). The CDR3 has 13 amino acids. Germline V gives CDR1 SGHDN, CDR2 FVKESK. V lost 4 bases to trimming and J lost 1 base, with 7 bases between them.

V and J are TRBV15 and TRBJ2-7, with TRBD1 matching 12 bases. The CDR3 has 18 residues. V lost 0 bases and J lost 4; bases outside the gene matches: 10. Germline V lookup: CDR1 LNHNV, CDR2 YYDKDF (reference sequence). This chain's CDR3 is CATSRDRMGQGAGYEQYF. CDR3 sequence (DNA): TGTGCCACCAGCAGAGATCGAATGGGACAGGGGGCAGGGTACGAGCAGTACTTC.

The genes are TRBV6-5 and TRBJ1-5; TRBD1 aligns across 9 bases. Germline values: CDR1 MNHEY, CDR2 SVGAGI. The CDR3 sequence is 14 residues long. J lost 5 bases, V lost 4 bases, and 3 bases had no gene match. In DNA, the CDR3 is TGTGCCAGCAGTTTACGGACAGGGGATCAGCCCCAGCATTTT. Amino acids: CASSLRTGDQPQHF.

The chain uses TRBV12-3 or TRBV12-4 and TRBJ1-1; tentative D call: TRBD1 (5 bases). V was cut by 6 bases and J by 8 bases, with 13 bases left in between. The CDR3 sequence is 12 residues long. In nucleotides, the CDR3 is TGTGCCAGCAGGTCCGGGGGAGGCGAAGCTTTCTTT. It translates to CASRSGGGEAFF.

This clone ranks as medium-sized. CDR3 coding DNA: TGTGCCAGCAGTTCCACCTTGAGGGAGCAGTACTTC. Its protein is CASSSTLREQYF. This chain uses TRBV28 with TRBJ2-7; D is ambiguous. The CDR3 has 12 residues. Trimming removed 4 bases at V and 7 bases at J, with 11 bases between. CDR1 and CDR2 (germline): MDHEN, SYDVKM.

The rearrangement uses TRBV5-4 and TRBJ1-2; TRBD1 is a possible D gene (5 bases). V gave up 4 bases and J gave up 4 bases, with 17 bases separating them. In germline, CDR1 is SGHNT, CDR2 YYREEE (reference sequence). This CDR3 has 15 amino acids. CDR3 sequence (DNA): TGTGCCAGCAGCCCCTCCCCAGGGCTGGTCTATGGCTACACCTTC. This sequence encodes CASSPSPGLVYGYTF.

The chain recombines TRBV15 with TRBJ1-4; the D is unclear. Per germline, CDR1 LNHNV and CDR2 YYDKDF (reference sequence). Trimming left V 0 bases short and J 4 bases short, with 15 bases between. This CDR3 is 17 amino acids long. CDR3 protein: CATSREEPGSFNEKLFF. The DNA for the CDR3 is TGTGCCACCAGCAGAGAAGAACCGGGAAGTTTTAATGAAAAACTGTTTTTT.

This chain links TRBV2 with TRBJ2-4; D is uncertain. CDR1 and CDR2 (germline): SNHLY, FYNNEI. This CDR3 spans 13 amino acids. The V gene lost 7 bases and the J gene lost 9 bases, with 16 bases spanning the gap. CDR3: CASIEGRLAIQYF. CDR3 DNA sequence: TGTGCCAGCATAGAAGGCAGGTTGGCCATTCAGTACTTC.

The V call is TRBV5-1, the J call TRBJ1-2; perhaps TRBD1 as D (6 bases). Germline CDR1 is SGHRS and CDR2 is YFSETQ. This CDR3 region has 15 residues. The V end lost 2 bases, the J end lost 3 bases, and 14 bases lay between the germline ends. The CDR3 sequence: CASSLRQDLYYGYTF. The CDR3 DNA follows: TGCGCCAGCAGCTTAAGACAGGATCTATACTATGGCTACACCTTC.

The gene calls are TRBV3-1 (or the pseudogene TRBV3-2) and TRBJ2-5, with TRBD1 as a possible D gene (5 bases). Trimming removed 4 bases from V and 4 bases from J, with 16 bases in between. There are 15 residues in the CDR3. Germline V CDR1 and CDR2: LGHDT, YNNKEL (reference sequence). As DNA, the CDR3 is TGTGCCAGCAGCCCACAGGCCAGGAAGGGAGAGACCCAGTACTTC. Its translation: CASSPQARKGETQYF.

The V gene is TRBV7-6, the J gene TRBJ1-1; D is possibly TRBD1 (5 bases). This CDR3 has 15 residues. The V end was cut by 2 bases, the J end by 2 bases, with 12 bases between. Germline-derived CDR1 and CDR2 are SGHVS and FNYEAQ. CDR3 nucleotides: TGTGCCAGCAGCTTAATGGCCGGGGCAAACACTGAAGCTTTCTTT. It encodes CASSLMAGANTEAFF.

V and J are TRBV18 and TRBJ1-2, with unresolved D. The germline CDR1 and CDR2 sequences are KGHSH and LQKENI. The CDR3 loop spans 14 amino acids. V was trimmed by 1 base and J by 4 bases, leaving 10 bases between them. The CDR3 DNA reads as TGTGCCAGCTCACCACAGAATGAGGCCTATGGCTACACCTTC. Translated, it gives CASSPQNEAYGYTF. The variable domain in full, with the rest retrieved from reference TRBV18 and TRBJ1-2, is NAGVMQNPRHLVRRRGQEARLRCSPMKGHSHVYWYRQLPEEGLKFMVYLQKENIIDESGMPKERFSAEFPKEGPSILRIQQVVRGDSAAYFCASSPQNEAYGYTFGSGTRLTVV.

This chain joins TRBV2 and TRBJ2-3; 10 bases align to TRBD2. Per the germline V gene, CDR1 is SNHLY and CDR2 is FYNNEI. The CDR3 covers 16 residues. The trim removed 7 bases at V and 1 base at J, leaving 8 bases unmatched. The CDR3 is CASIEREGLGTDTQYF. CDR3 sequence (DNA): TGTGCCAGCATTGAGCGGGAGGGGTTGGGCACAGATACGCAGTATTTT.

CDR3 in amino acids: CASSPAWAEKNGYTF. The CDR3 DNA reads TGTGCCAGCAGCCCGGCCTGGGCTGAGAAGAATGGCTACACCTTC. The chain couples TRBV11-1 to TRBJ1-2; no clear D gene. V lost 5 bases and J lost 6, with 19 bases in between. The CDR3 runs 15 residues. In germline, CDR1 is SGHAT, CDR2 FQDESV (reference sequence).

The chain joins TRBV28 to TRBJ1-5; D ambiguous. CDR1 MDHEN and CDR2 SYDVKM come from the germline V gene. This CDR3 spans 15 amino acids. The V end lost 6 bases, the J end lost 0 bases, and 12 bases lay between the germline ends. The CDR3 reads CASRNSENSNQPQHF. The CDR3 DNA sequence: TGTGCCAGCAGAAACAGCGAAAATAGCAATCAGCCCCAGCATTTT.